This T cell receptor (beta chain) appears in the sequencing data of a study of beta chain features in type 1 diabetes. Study-wide background: Patients did not differ from healthy donors in age, gender or cell yield.

Notes on the study in general: Any HLA effect on TCRB rearrangement was left unresolved by small sub-analyses. Lower insertion and higher deletion counts appeared at VDJ junctions in type 1 diabetes patients. Moderate but significant shortening of TCRB CDR3s was recorded in all four CD4+ subsets from Type 1 diabetes patients.

Sequencing targeted expressed TCRB transcripts, as all isolated RNA had been reverse transcribed. Profiling relied on immunoSEQ multiplex PCR, and the TCRdb table lists in-frame clones only, not all of them. Among around 150,000 clones listed, around 8.4% were seen once. Post-sort purity exceeded 95% for all sorted populations. The table lists this clone with a few counts. Its antigen remains unidentified. This CDR3 region has 14 residues. V lost 5 bases and J lost 4, with 11 bases in between. Germline V gene sequence: CDR1 SGHTA, CDR2 FQGNSA. The source is a woman under 30 with type 1 diabetes. This chain joins TRBV7-2 and TRBJ2-2; D remains ambiguous. The material sequenced was central memory CD4+ T cells from blood. DNA for the CDR3: TGTGCCAGCAGCCGGATAGCTGGCACCGGGGAGCTGTTTTTT. It is translated as CASSRIAGTGELFF.